This T cell receptor (beta chain) was obtained from a study of blood T cells in healthy people across ages. V gave up 6 bases and J gave up 1 base, with 19 bases separating them. CDR1 and CDR2 from the germline V gene are MDHEN and SYDVKM. The CDR3 totals 16 residues. This clonotype showed up many times. Next came a second PCR, run for about 6 to 12 cycles, which used a sample-barcoded 5' primer along with a J-beta primer mix. MiXCR, applied by TCRdb to the 5' RACE reads, yields one record per CDR3 protein. The repertoire includes 1.5 million to 2 million distinct CDR3 sequences, roughly 27% of them detected once, and more than 6% sits in the top ten.

The source is a woman aged 25-40 years in good health. The chain is built from TRBV28 and TRBJ2-7; D might be TRBD1 or TRBD2, each matching 7 bases. The sequencing sample was made of blood. CDR3 amino acids: CASSPGGRGHSYEQYF. In DNA form, the CDR3 reads TGTGCCAGCAGCCCCGGGGGGAGGGGGCATTCCTACGAGCAGTACTTC.